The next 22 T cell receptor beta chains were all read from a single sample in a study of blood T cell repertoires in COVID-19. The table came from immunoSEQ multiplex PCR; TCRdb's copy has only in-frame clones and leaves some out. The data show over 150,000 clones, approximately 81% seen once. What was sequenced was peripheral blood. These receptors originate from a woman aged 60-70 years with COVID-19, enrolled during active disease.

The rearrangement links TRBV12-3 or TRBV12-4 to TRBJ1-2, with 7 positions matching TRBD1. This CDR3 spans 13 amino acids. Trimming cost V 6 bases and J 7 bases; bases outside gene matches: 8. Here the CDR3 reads CASSRTGKGGYTF. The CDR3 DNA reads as TGTGCCAGCAGCCGGACAGGCAAAGGTGGCTACACCTTC.

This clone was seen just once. The DNA of the CDR3 is TGTGCCAGCAGTCAGACAGGGGCGACTGTAATGGATACGCAGTATTTT. Residues: CASSQTGATVMDTQYF. This chain uses TRBV25-1 with TRBJ2-3, with TRBD1 identical over 8 bases. The CDR3 extends over 16 amino acids. Germline lookup yields CDR1 MGHDK and CDR2 SYGVNS. V was clipped by 5 bases and J by 6 bases; unmatched bases: 13.

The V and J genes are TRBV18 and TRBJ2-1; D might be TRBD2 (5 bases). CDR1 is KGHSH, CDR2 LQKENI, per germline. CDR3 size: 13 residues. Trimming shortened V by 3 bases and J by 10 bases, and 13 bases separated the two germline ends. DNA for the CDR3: TGTGCCAGCTCACCTGGTGTCCCGGGAGAGCAGTTCTTC. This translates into CASSPGVPGEQFF.

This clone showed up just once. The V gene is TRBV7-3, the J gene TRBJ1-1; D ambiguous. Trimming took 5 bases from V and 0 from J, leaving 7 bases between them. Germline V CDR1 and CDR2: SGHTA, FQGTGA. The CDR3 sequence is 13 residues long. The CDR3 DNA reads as TGTGCCAGCAGCCTAGCCATGAACACTGAAGCTTTCTTT. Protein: CASSLAMNTEAFF.

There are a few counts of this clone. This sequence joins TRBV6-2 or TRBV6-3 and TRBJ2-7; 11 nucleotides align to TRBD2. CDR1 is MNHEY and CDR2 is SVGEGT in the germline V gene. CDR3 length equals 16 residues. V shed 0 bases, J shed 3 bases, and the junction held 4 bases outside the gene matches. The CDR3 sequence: CASSYSKTSGDYEQYF. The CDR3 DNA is TGTGCCAGCAGTTACTCGAAGACTAGCGGGGACTACGAGCAGTACTTC.

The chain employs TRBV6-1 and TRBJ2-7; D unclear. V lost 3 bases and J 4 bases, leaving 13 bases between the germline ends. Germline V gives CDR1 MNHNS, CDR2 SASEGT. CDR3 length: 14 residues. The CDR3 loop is CASSDRSPGYEQYF. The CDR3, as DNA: TGTGCCAGCAGTGATAGGTCCCCGGGTTACGAGCAGTACTTC.

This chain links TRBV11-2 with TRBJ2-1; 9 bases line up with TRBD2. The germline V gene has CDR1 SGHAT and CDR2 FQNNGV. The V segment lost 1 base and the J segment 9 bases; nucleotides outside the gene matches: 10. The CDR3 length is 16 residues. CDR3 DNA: TGTGCCAGCAGCTTAGGGGGACTAGCAAGCACCTCTGAGCAGTTCTTC. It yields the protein CASSLGGLASTSEQFF.

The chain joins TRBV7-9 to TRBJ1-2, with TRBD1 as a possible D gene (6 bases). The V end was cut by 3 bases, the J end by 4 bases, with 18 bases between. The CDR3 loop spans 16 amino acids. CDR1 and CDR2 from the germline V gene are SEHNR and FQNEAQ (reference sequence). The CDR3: CASSLGLTDRFYGYTF. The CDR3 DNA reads TGTGCCAGCAGCTTGGGGCTCACGGACAGATTCTATGGCTACACCTTC.

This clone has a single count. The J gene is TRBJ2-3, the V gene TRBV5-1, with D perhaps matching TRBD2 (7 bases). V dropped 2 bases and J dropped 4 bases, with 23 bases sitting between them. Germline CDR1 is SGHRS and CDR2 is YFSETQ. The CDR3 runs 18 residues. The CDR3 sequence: CASSFPLQGGGPPDTQYF. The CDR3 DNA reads TGCGCCAGCAGCTTTCCCCTCCAGGGAGGGGGGCCTCCAGATACGCAGTATTTT.

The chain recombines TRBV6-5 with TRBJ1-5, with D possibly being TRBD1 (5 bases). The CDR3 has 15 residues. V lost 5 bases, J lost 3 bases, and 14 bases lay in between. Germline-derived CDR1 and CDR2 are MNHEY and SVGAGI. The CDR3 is CASSPSSGINQPQHF. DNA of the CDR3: TGTGCCAGCAGTCCATCCTCAGGGATCAATCAGCCCCAGCATTTT.

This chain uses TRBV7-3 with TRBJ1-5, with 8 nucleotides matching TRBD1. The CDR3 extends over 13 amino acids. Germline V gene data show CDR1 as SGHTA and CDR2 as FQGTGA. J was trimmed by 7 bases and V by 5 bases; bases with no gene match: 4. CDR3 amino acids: CASSPDREQPQHF. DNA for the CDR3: TGTGCCAGCAGCCCGGACAGGGAGCAGCCCCAGCATTTT.

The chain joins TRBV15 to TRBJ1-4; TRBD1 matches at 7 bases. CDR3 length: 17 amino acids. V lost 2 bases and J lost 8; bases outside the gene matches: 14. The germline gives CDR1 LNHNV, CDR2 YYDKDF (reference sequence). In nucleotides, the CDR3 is TGTGCCACCAGCAGATCTCCTGCCCCGAGACAGGGCGAAAAACTGTTTTTT. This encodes CATSRSPAPRQGEKLFF.

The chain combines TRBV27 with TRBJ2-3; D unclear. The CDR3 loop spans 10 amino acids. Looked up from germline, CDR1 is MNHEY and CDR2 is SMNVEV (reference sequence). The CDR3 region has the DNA TGTGCAACATGTTTGGATACGCAGTATTTT. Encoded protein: CATCLDTQYF.

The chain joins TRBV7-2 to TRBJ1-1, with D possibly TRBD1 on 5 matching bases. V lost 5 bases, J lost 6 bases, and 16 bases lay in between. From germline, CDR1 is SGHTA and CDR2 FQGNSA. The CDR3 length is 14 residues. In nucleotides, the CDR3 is TGTGCCAGCAGCCACCGGGACTTTAGTGCTGAAGCTTTCTTT. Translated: CASSHRDFSAEAFF.

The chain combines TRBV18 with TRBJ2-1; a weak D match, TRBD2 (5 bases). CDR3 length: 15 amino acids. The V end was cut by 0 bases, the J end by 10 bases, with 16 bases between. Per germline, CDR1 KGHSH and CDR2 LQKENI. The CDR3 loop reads CASSPPEVREAEQFF. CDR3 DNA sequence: TGTGCCAGCTCACCACCGGAGGTAAGAGAGGCCGAGCAGTTCTTC. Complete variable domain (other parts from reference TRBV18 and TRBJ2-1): NAGVMQNPRHLVRRRGQEARLRCSPMKGHSHVYWYRQLPEEGLKFMVYLQKENIIDESGMPKERFSAEFPKEGPSILRIQQVVRGDSAAYFCASSPPEVREAEQFFGPGTRLTVL.

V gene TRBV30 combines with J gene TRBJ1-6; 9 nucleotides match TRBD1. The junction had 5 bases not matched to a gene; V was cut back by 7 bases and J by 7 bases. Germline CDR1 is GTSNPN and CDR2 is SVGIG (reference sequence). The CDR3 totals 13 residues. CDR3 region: CAYNGQGNSPLHF. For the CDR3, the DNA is TGTGCCTATAACGGACAGGGGAATTCACCCCTCCACTTT.

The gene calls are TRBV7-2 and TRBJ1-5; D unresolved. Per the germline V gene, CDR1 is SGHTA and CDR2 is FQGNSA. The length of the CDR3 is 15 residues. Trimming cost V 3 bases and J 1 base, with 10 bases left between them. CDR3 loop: CASSLMGQSNQPQHF. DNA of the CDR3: TGTGCCAGCAGCTTGATGGGCCAAAGCAATCAGCCCCAGCATTTT.

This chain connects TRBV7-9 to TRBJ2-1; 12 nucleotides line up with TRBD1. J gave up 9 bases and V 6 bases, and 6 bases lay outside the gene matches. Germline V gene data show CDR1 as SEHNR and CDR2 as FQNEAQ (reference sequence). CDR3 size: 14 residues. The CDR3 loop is CASSYRDRGLEQFF. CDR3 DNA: TGTGCCAGCAGTTACCGGGACAGGGGGCTTGAGCAGTTCTTC.

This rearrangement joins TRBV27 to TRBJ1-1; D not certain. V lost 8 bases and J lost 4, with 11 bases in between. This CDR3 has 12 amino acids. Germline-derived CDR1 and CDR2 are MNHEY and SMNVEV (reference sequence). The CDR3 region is CASGSGSTEAFF. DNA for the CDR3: TGTGCCAGCGGATCGGGTTCCACTGAAGCTTTCTTT.

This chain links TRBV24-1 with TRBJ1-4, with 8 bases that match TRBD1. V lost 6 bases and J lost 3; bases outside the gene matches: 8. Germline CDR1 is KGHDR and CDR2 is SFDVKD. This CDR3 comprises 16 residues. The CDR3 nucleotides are TGTGCCACCAGTCAGAGACAGGGGTTTTCTAATGAAAAACTGTTTTTT. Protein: CATSQRQGFSNEKLFF.

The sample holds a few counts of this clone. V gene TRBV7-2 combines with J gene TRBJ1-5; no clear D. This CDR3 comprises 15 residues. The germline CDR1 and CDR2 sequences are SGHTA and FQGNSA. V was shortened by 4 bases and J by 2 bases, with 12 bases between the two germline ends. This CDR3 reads CASSSRGLGNQPQHF. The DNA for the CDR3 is TGTGCCAGCAGCTCCCGAGGATTGGGCAATCAGCCCCAGCATTTT.

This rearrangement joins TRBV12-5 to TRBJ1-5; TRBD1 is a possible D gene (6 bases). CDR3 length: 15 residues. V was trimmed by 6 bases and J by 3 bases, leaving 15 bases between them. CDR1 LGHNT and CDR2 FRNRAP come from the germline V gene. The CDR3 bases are TGTGCTAGTGGCACCCTCGACAGGAACAATCAGCCCCAGCATTTT. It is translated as CASGTLDRNNQPQHF.